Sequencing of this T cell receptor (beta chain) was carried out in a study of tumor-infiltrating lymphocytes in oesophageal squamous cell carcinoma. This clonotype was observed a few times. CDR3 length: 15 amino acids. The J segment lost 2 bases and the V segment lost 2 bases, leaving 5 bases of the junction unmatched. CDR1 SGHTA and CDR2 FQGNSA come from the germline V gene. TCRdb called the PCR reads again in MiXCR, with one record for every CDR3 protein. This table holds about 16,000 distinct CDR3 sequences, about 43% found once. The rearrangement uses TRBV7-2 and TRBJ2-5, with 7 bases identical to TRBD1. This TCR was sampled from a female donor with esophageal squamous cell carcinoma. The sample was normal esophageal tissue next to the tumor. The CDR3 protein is CASSLWAGGQETQYF. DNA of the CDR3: TGTGCCAGCAGCTTATGGGCAGGGGGACAAGAGACCCAGTACTTC.